This T cell receptor beta chain emerged from a study of T-cell memory formation after mild COVID-19. Points from the study as a whole: Clones shrinking between day 15 and 85 showed a balanced CD4/CD8 split, and those that grew later tilted toward CD4+. Contracting CD4+ clones sat mainly in CM and EM; CD8+ in EMRA.

V was clipped by 8 bases and J by 4 bases; unmatched bases: 18. CDR3 length: 16 residues. The V gene's germline CDR1 is GTSNPN and CDR2 SVGIG (reference sequence). The authors produced TCR alpha and TCR beta cDNA libraries with sample barcodes and UMIs by 5'RACE using constant-segment primers. A single record per CDR3 protein comes from TCRdb applying MiXCR to the 5' RACE reads. The sample consists of 450,000 to 700,000 distinct CDR3 sequences, roughly 17% of them appearing once. For this clonotype: Its antigen is not identified.

The chain links TRBV30 to TRBJ1-2; 8 nucleotides line up with TRBD1. Sample: PBMCs or a T cell subset sorted from them (not recorded which). The receptor's source is an adult woman who had mild COVID-19 (a few samples of this study predate the infection). Cell type and time point are not known. DNA for the CDR3: TGTGCCCGAGATGGACAGGGCCTAAGAGGTGGCTATGGCTACACCTTC. Amino acids: CARDGQGLRGGYGYTF.